This T cell receptor beta chain was found in a study of blood T cells in healthy people across ages. It was with a sample-barcoded 5' primer and a J-beta primer mix that a second PCR of roughly 6 to 12 cycles was run. Per-sample output comprised a minimum of 2.5 million paired-end reads containing CDR3. MiXCR, run by TCRdb on the 5' RACE reads, gives a single entry per CDR3 protein. The repertoire includes about 2 million distinct CDR3 sequences, approximately 50% of them detected once, and 2% to 2.5% sits in the top ten. This clonotype was detected once. V was shortened by 7 bases and J by 0 bases, with 16 bases between the two germline ends. The CDR3 sequence is 16 residues long. The germline V gene has CDR1 MNHEY and CDR2 SVGEGT.

This receptor was taken from a woman aged 40 to 49 in good health. The chain has TRBV6-2 or TRBV6-3 and TRBJ2-4, with D possibly being TRBD1 (5 bases). Sample: blood. This CDR3 is CASTPRTLIAKNIQYF. The CDR3, as DNA: TGTGCCAGCACCCCTCGGACATTGATAGCCAAAAACATTCAGTACTTC.